This entry lists 18 T cell receptor beta chains sequenced from one sample in a study of CD8 T cells in Susac syndrome. The RNA, roughly 0.5 to 1 ug, was put through reverse transcription using random hexamers. TCRdb ran MiXCR on the immunoSEQ multiplex PCR reads and lists one entry per CDR3 protein. The sample has roughly 300,000 distinct CDR3 sequences; roughly 81% are singletons. The sample comprised CD8+ T cells from PBMCs. The receptors were sampled from a human donor with multiple sclerosis.

The V gene is TRBV7-9, the J gene TRBJ2-5; D is ambiguous. The germline gives CDR1 SEHNR, CDR2 FQNEAQ (reference sequence). The CDR3 is made up of 14 amino acids. The V end lost 1 base, the J end lost 5 bases, and 11 bases lay between the germline ends. CDR3 DNA: TGTGCCAGCAGCTTAGGTTCCCCGGAGGAGACCCAGTACTTC. Translated, it gives CASSLGSPEETQYF.

The gene calls are TRBV6-2 or TRBV6-3 and TRBJ2-1, with 7 nucleotides matching TRBD2. This CDR3 region has 15 residues. Trimming cost V 0 bases and J 7 bases; bases outside gene matches: 6. CDR1 and CDR2 (germline): MNHEY, SVGEGT. CDR3 nucleotide sequence: TGTGCCAGCAGTTACTCAACGGGAGGAAGAAATGAGCAGTTCTTC. It is translated as CASSYSTGGRNEQFF.

In DNA, the CDR3 is TGCAGCGTTATGGCTGGATCCGCCTTGGCCTCTGGGGCCAACGTCCTGACTTTC. It specifies CSVMAGSALASGANVLTF. This chain links TRBV29-1 with TRBJ2-6, with D unclear. Looked up from germline, CDR1 is SQVTM and CDR2 is ANQGSEA. Trimming removed 5 bases from V and 0 bases from J, with 20 bases in between. This CDR3 spans 18 amino acids.

The chain recombines TRBV4-1 with TRBJ2-5, with D perhaps TRBD1 (5 bases). V lost 4 bases, J lost 1 base, and 10 bases lay in between. The germline CDR1 and CDR2 sequences are MGHRA and YSYEKL. This CDR3 comprises 14 residues. The DNA of the CDR3 is TGCGCCAGCAGCCCTGAAGACAGCCAAGAGACCCAGTACTTC. It yields the protein CASSPEDSQETQYF.

This CDR3 reads CASSRLSYGYTF. The CDR3 bases are TGTGCCAGCAGCCGCCTCAGCTATGGCTACACCTTC. V and J are TRBV7-9 and TRBJ1-2; D is ambiguous. The V and J ends lost 5 bases and 4 bases respectively, with 8 bases between them. The CDR3 extends over 12 amino acids. The germline gives CDR1 SEHNR, CDR2 FQNEAQ (reference sequence).

The chain carries TRBV4-1 and TRBJ2-1; no clear D gene. V shed 0 bases and J shed 8 bases, with 8 bases lying between them. CDR1 is MGHRA, CDR2 YSYEKL, per germline. The CDR3 has 13 residues. The CDR3 nucleotides read TGCGCCAGCAGCCAAGATTCTACCGATGAGCAGTTCTTC. Translated, it gives CASSQDSTDEQFF.

V usage is TRBV28 and J usage is TRBJ2-7; D possibly corresponds to TRBD2 (6 bases). Trimming pared 9 bases from V and 5 bases from J, leaving 17 bases between. This CDR3 is 13 amino acids long. Germline CDR1 is MDHEN and CDR2 is SYDVKM. The DNA of the CDR3 is TGTGCCAGTTCACCGGGACTTCGGGACGAGCAGTACTTC. It translates to CASSPGLRDEQYF.

J is TRBJ2-1 and V is TRBV2; 7 bases fit TRBD1. With V trimmed by 8 bases and J by 2 bases, 6 bases remained unmatched. Per germline, CDR1 SNHLY and CDR2 FYNNEI. CDR3 size: 14 residues. The CDR3 sequence: CASRNRGPYNEQFF. The CDR3 DNA is TGTGCCAGCCGAAATAGGGGGCCCTACAATGAGCAGTTCTTC.

This chain joins TRBV14 and TRBJ2-1; D is perhaps TRBD2 (6 bases). The CDR3 sequence is 18 residues long. Trimming took 1 base from V and 4 from J, leaving 20 bases between them. Germline V lookup: CDR1 SGHDN, CDR2 FVKESK. CDR3 sequence: CASSQGRLGGGLYNEQFF. The CDR3 nucleotides are TGTGCCAGCAGCCAAGGACGACTAGGTGGCGGTTTATACAATGAGCAGTTCTTC.

The chain employs TRBV4-1 and TRBJ2-1; 11 nucleotides match TRBD2. The CDR3 sequence is 15 residues long. CDR1 is MGHRA, CDR2 YSYEKL, per germline. Losses at the gene ends were 6 bases for V and 6 bases for J; bases not matched to a gene: 7. The CDR3, as DNA: TGCGCCAGCAGTTCACCGGGACTAGCGGCCAATGAGCAGTTCTTC. Translation: CASSSPGLAANEQFF.

The chain uses TRBV4-1 and TRBJ2-1, with 10 bases aligning to TRBD2. CDR1 and CDR2 from the germline V gene are MGHRA and YSYEKL. CDR3 length equals 17 residues. The ends lost 0 bases at V and 10 bases at J; junction bases unmatched: 12. CDR3 sequence: CASSQEPPGGLAIEQFF. CDR3 coding DNA: TGCGCCAGCAGCCAAGAGCCCCCTGGGGGACTAGCGATCGAGCAGTTCTTC.

V and J are TRBV7-9 and TRBJ2-6; D perhaps matches TRBD1 (5 bases). The CDR3 runs to 17 residues. V dropped 5 bases and J dropped 4 bases, with 18 bases sitting between them. The germline V gene encodes CDR1 SEHNR and CDR2 FQNEAQ (reference sequence). Here the CDR3 DNA reads TGTGCCAGCAGCCCTACCCAGGGTTTTTACGGGGCCAACGTCCTGACTTTC. Amino acids: CASSPTQGFYGANVLTF.

This sequence joins TRBV14 and TRBJ2-1; D might be TRBD1 (7 bases). Germline CDR1 reads SGHDN; CDR2 reads FVKESK. This CDR3 is 14 amino acids long. Trimming pared 4 bases from V and 8 bases from J, leaving 15 bases between. CDR3 DNA sequence: TGTGCCAGCAGCCCCCGGGCAGGGGGGCATGAGCAGTTCTTC. The encoded protein is CASSPRAGGHEQFF.

This chain uses TRBV5-1 with TRBJ2-3, with D hard to call. The CDR3 is made up of 14 amino acids. The ends were cut back, 1 base at V and 4 bases at J, with 10 bases in the middle. Germline V gene lookup returns CDR1 SGHRS and CDR2 YFSETQ. The CDR3 bases are TGCGCCAGCAGCTTGCGAACAGTAGCAGATACGCAGTATTTT. Translation gives CASSLRTVADTQYF.

The CDR3 loop is CAISEGTGGTDTQYF. The CDR3 DNA is TGTGCCATCAGTGAGGGAACAGGGGGCACAGATACGCAGTATTTT. The V gene is TRBV10-3, the J gene TRBJ2-3, with 7 bases identical to TRBD1. Trimming at V came to 2 bases and at J to 1 base, leaving 3 bases not matched to a gene. This CDR3 contains 15 residues. Germline assignment: CDR1 ENHRY and CDR2 SYGVKD.

V gene TRBV12-3 or TRBV12-4 combines with J gene TRBJ2-7, with 7 bases lining up with TRBD1. The CDR3 is 14 residues long. V was clipped by 6 bases and J by 4 bases; unmatched bases: 9. CDR3 sequence: CASSPRDRLYEQYF. DNA of the CDR3: TGTGCCAGCAGCCCCCGGGACAGACTTTACGAGCAGTACTTC.

The gene calls are TRBV12-3 or TRBV12-4 and TRBJ1-5, with D possibly TRBD1 on 5 matching bases. The CDR3 has 14 residues. Trimming cost V 1 base and J 7 bases, with 11 bases left between them. The CDR3 bases are TGTGCCAGCAGTTTAGTTCTAACAGGCCAGCCCCAGCATTTT. Translation gives CASSLVLTGQPQHF.

The V and J genes are TRBV7-9 and TRBJ2-4, with D unresolved. The germline gives CDR1 SEHNR, CDR2 FQNEAQ (reference sequence). The V end was cut by 5 bases, the J end by 12 bases, with 14 bases between. This CDR3 spans 12 amino acids. This CDR3 is CASSQLSSSQYF. The CDR3 DNA follows: TGTGCCAGCAGCCAACTATCTAGTAGTCAGTACTTC.